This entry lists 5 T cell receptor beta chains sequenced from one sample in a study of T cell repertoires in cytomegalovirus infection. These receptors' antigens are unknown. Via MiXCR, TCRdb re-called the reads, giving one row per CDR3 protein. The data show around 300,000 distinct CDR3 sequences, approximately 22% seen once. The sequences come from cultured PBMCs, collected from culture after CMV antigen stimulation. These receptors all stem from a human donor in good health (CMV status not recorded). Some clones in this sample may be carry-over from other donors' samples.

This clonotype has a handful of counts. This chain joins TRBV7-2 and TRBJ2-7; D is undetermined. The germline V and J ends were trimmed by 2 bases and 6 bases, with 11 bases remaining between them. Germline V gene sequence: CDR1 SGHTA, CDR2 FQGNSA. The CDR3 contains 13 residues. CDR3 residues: CASSLSYTFEQYV. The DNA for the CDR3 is TGTGCCAGCAGCTTAAGTTACACTTTCGAGCAGTACGTC.

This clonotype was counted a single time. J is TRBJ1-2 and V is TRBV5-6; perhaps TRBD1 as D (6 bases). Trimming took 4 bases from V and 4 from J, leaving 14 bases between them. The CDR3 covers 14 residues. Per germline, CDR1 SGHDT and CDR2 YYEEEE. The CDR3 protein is CASSADRPIYGYTF. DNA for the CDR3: TGTGCCAGCAGCGCAGACAGGCCGATCTATGGCTACACCTTC.

CDR3 nucleotides: TGTGCCAGGAGGGACCGGGACAGGGTATACGAGCAGTACGTC. Residues: CARRDRDRVYEQYV. The rearrangement uses TRBV7-2 and TRBJ2-7; the match to TRBD1 covers 9 bases. Germline CDR1 is SGHTA and CDR2 is FQGNSA. CDR3 size: 14 residues. The ends lost 9 bases at V and 4 bases at J; junction bases unmatched: 10.

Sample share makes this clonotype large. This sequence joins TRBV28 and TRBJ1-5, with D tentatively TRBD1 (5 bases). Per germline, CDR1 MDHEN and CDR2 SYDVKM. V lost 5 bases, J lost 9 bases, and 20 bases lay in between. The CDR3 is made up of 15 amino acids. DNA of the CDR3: TGTGCCAGCAGTCTGCTCAGGGTTTTAGGTGCGCCCCAGCATTTT. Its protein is CASSLLRVLGAPQHF.

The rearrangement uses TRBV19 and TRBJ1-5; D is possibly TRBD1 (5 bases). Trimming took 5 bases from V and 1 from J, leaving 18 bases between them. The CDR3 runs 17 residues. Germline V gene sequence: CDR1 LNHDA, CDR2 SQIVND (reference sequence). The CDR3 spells CASSFGTDTSSNQPQHF. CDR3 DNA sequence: TGTGCCAGTAGTTTCGGGACGGACACCTCGAGCAATCAGCCCCAGCATTTT.